These 25 T cell receptor beta chains share one sample of origin, sequenced in a study of blood T cell repertoires in COVID-19. Sequencing used immunoSEQ multiplex PCR; TCRdb keeps in-frame clones, though not all of them. The sample shows roughly 43,000 clones, more than 65% of them seen only once. Sequencing was carried out using peripheral blood. The source of these receptors is a woman aged 65 to 85 with acute or convalescent COVID-19.

This chain joins TRBV28 and TRBJ1-2; no firm D call. V lost 5 bases and J 4 bases, leaving 11 bases between the germline ends. From germline, CDR1 is MDHEN and CDR2 SYDVKM. This CDR3 is built from 13 residues. CDR3 nucleotides: TGTGCCAGCAGTATAAAACAGTTCTATGGCTACACCTTC. This translates into CASSIKQFYGYTF.

CDR3 in DNA: TGTGCCACCCAAAGGGGGCGTGGGTACAATGAGCAGTTCTTC. It codes for CATQRGRGYNEQFF. V and J are TRBV24-1 and TRBJ2-1, with TRBD1 matching 7 bases. The CDR3 covers 14 residues. Trimming cost V 9 bases and J 4 bases; bases outside gene matches: 8. Germline CDR1 KGHDR, CDR2 SFDVKD.

The chain links TRBV27 to TRBJ2-5; a weak D match, TRBD1 (6 bases). Trimming took off 8 bases at V and 2 bases at J, with 15 bases between the two ends. The CDR3 runs 14 residues. The germline V gene has CDR1 MNHEY and CDR2 SMNVEV (reference sequence). In nucleotides, the CDR3 is TGTGCCAGCGCACACCAGACAGGACAAGAGACCCAGTACTTC. The encoded protein is CASAHQTGQETQYF.

As regards this clone: The same CDR3 can be traced to other DNA sequences in this sample. V usage is TRBV28 and J usage is TRBJ2-5, with TRBD1 as a possible D gene (6 bases). Trimming left V 2 bases short and J 4 bases short, with 8 bases between. The CDR3 spans 13 residues. CDR1 is MDHEN, CDR2 SYDVKM, per germline. CDR3 amino acids: CASSLGGGETQYF. The DNA of the CDR3 is TGTGCCAGCAGTTTAGGGGGCGGAGAGACCCAGTACTTC. The complete variable domain, with remaining parts taken from reference TRBV28 and TRBJ2-5, reads DVKVTQSSRYLVKRTGEKVFLECVQDMDHENMFWYRQDPGLGLRLIYFSYDVKMKEKGDIPEGYSVSREKKERFSLILESASTNQTSMYLCASSLGGGETQYFGPGTRLLVL.

The count of this clone is one. The V gene is TRBV2, the J gene TRBJ2-3; tentatively, D is TRBD2 (6 bases). Trimming pared 4 bases from V and 2 bases from J, leaving 13 bases between. Germline V gene sequence: CDR1 SNHLY, CDR2 FYNNEI. The CDR3 consists of 15 residues. The DNA for the CDR3 is TGTGCCAGCAGTGTGCAAGCGGGTTACACAGATACGCAGTATTTT. It codes for CASSVQAGYTDTQYF.

The chain employs TRBV14 and TRBJ1-1; 7 bases are shared with TRBD1. Germline V gene sequence: CDR1 SGHDN, CDR2 FVKESK. Losses at the gene ends were 2 bases for V and 0 bases for J; bases not matched to a gene: 3. The CDR3 is 15 amino acids. Written as DNA, the CDR3 is TGTGCCAGCAGCCAATTAGGACAGGTGAACACTGAAGCTTTCTTT. Translated: CASSQLGQVNTEAFF. Complete variable domain (other parts from reference TRBV14 and TRBJ1-1): EAGVTQFPSHSVIEKGQTVTLRCDPISGHDNLYWYRRVMGKEIKFLLHFVKESKQDESGMPNNRFLAERTGGTYSTLKVQPAELEDSGVYFCASSQLGQVNTEAFFGQGTRLTVV.

V gene TRBV2 combines with J gene TRBJ2-7, with D uncertain. Trimming removed 3 bases at V and 0 bases at J, with 12 bases between. There are 15 residues in the CDR3. Per germline, CDR1 SNHLY and CDR2 FYNNEI. The CDR3 DNA sequence: TGTGCCAGCAGTGAGCAACTCCCTAGCTCCTACGAGCAGTACTTC. It yields the protein CASSEQLPSSYEQYF.

This clone was observed a single time. This chain joins TRBV29-1 and TRBJ2-1; 13 bases fit TRBD2. V lost 7 bases to trimming and J lost 8 bases; unmatched junction nucleotides: 11. This CDR3 is built from 15 residues. CDR1 SQVTM and CDR2 ANQGSEA come from the germline V gene. In DNA, the CDR3 is TGCAGCGGGCGGGTGACTAGCGGGAGGAGCGATGAGCAGTTCTTC. Encoded protein: CSGRVTSGRSDEQFF.

The chain recombines TRBV6-5 with TRBJ1-1, with D perhaps TRBD1 (5 bases). The CDR3 runs to 14 residues. Germline V lookup: CDR1 MNHEY, CDR2 SVGAGI. Trimming stripped 5 bases from V and 5 bases from J, with 15 bases between. The CDR3 loop is CASSQVARGTEAFF. The CDR3 nucleotides read TGTGCCAGCAGTCAGGTCGCTCGGGGGACTGAAGCTTTCTTT.

J is TRBJ2-1 and V is TRBV28, with 7 positions matching TRBD1. Per the germline V gene, CDR1 is MDHEN and CDR2 is SYDVKM. This CDR3 is 13 amino acids long. The V and J ends lost 9 bases and 7 bases, in that order; junction bases with no gene match: 9. CDR3 residues: CASRSTGSNEQFF. CDR3 nucleotide sequence: TGTGCCAGTCGATCGACAGGGAGTAATGAGCAGTTCTTC.

This chain links TRBV5-8 with TRBJ1-1; possibly TRBD1 for D (6 bases). V was cut by 9 bases and J by 0 bases, with 15 bases left in between. This CDR3 is 14 amino acids long. The germline V gene has CDR1 SGHTS and CDR2 YDEGEE. This CDR3 reads CATPRGGLNTEAFF. The CDR3 DNA is TGTGCCACCCCGCGAGGGGGATTGAACACTGAAGCTTTCTTT. Full variable domain (rest looked up from reference TRBV5-8 and TRBJ1-1): EAGVTQSPTHLIKTRGQQATLRCSPISGHTSVYWYQQALGLGLQFLLWYDEGEERNRGNFPPRFSGRQFPNYSSELNVNALELEDSALYLCATPRGGLNTEAFFGQGTRLTVV.

This chain connects TRBV18 to TRBJ2-7; TRBD1 agrees at 9 bases. This CDR3 spans 12 amino acids. From germline, CDR1 is KGHSH and CDR2 LQKENI. J gave up 10 bases and V 4 bases, and 5 bases lay outside the gene matches. CDR3 loop: CASSRDRDPQYF. The CDR3 DNA follows: TGTGCCAGCTCACGGGACAGGGATCCTCAGTACTTC.

DNA for the CDR3: TGTGCCAGCTCTTCCACGGGGTACGGCAATCAGCCCCAGCATTTT. Encoded protein: CASSSTGYGNQPQHF. V gene TRBV18 combines with J gene TRBJ1-5; D uncertain. CDR1 is KGHSH and CDR2 is LQKENI in the germline V gene. Trimming pared 6 bases from V and 2 bases from J, leaving 14 bases between. This CDR3 spans 15 amino acids.

The chain recombines TRBV5-1 with TRBJ2-7; weak D call: TRBD1 (5 bases). Trimming took 5 bases from V and 3 from J, leaving 15 bases between them. The CDR3 length is 14 residues. From germline, CDR1 is SGHRS and CDR2 YFSETQ. This chain's CDR3 is CASSFDSPHYEQYF. CDR3 DNA sequence: TGCGCCAGCAGTTTTGACAGTCCCCACTACGAGCAGTACTTC.

The rearrangement links TRBV28 to TRBJ2-7, with unresolved D. From germline, CDR1 is MDHEN and CDR2 SYDVKM. The CDR3 sequence is 15 residues long. Trimming took off 2 bases at V and 2 bases at J, with 13 bases between the two ends. This CDR3 is CASSLRGENTYEQYF. The CDR3 DNA is TGTGCCAGCAGTTTAAGAGGAGAAAATACCTACGAGCAGTACTTC.

The gene calls are TRBV3-1 (or the pseudogene TRBV3-2) and TRBJ2-7; TRBD2 agrees at 7 bases. The CDR3 is 15 residues long. Per germline, CDR1 LGHDT and CDR2 YNNKEL (reference sequence). After removal of 0 bases from V and 1 base from J, the junction contained 3 bases not matched to a gene. CDR3 sequence reads: CASSQEAGVSYEQYF. The CDR3 DNA is TGTGCCAGCAGCCAAGAGGCGGGAGTGTCCTACGAGCAGTACTTC.

In its sample, this clone was seen once. The V and J genes are TRBV11-3 and TRBJ1-1; 7 bases match TRBD1. CDR1 is SGHNT and CDR2 is YENEEA in the germline V gene. V trimming: 3 bases; J trimming: 11 bases; junction bases outside the gene matches: 9. The CDR3 is 13 amino acids. Here the CDR3 DNA reads TGTGCCAGCAGCTTCGGTCGACAGGGACAGGCTTTCTTT. This sequence encodes CASSFGRQGQAFF.

The sample holds a few counts of this clone. V usage is TRBV19 and J usage is TRBJ1-5; 9 nucleotides line up with TRBD1. The CDR3 contains 18 residues. Germline V CDR1 and CDR2: LNHDA, SQIVND (reference sequence). The V segment lost 7 bases and the J segment 1 base; nucleotides outside the gene matches: 14. Here the CDR3 DNA reads TGTGCCAGTACTGGCCCGGGACAGGGATTATCAAGCAATCAGCCCCAGCATTTT. This gives the protein CASTGPGQGLSSNQPQHF. Filled out from reference TRBV19 and TRBJ1-5, the complete variable domain reads DGGITQSPKYLFRKEGQNVTLSCEQNLNHDAMYWYRQDPGQGLRLIYYSQIVNDFQKGDIAEGYSVSREKKESFPLTVTSAQKNPTAFYLCASTGPGQGLSSNQPQHFGDGTRLSIL.

The V and J genes are TRBV19 and TRBJ1-4; 8 bases agree with TRBD1. Germline values: CDR1 LNHDA, CDR2 SQIVND (reference sequence). The CDR3 consists of 15 residues. V was pared by 7 bases and J by 7 bases, with 11 bases of the junction left unmatched. The CDR3 spells CASKAAGTGFEKLFF. The CDR3 bases are TGTGCCAGTAAGGCCGCGGGGACAGGCTTTGAAAAACTGTTTTTT.

The table lists this clone with a few counts. The chain combines TRBV7-2 with TRBJ2-5; 12 bases agree with TRBD2. Germline CDR1 and CDR2: SGHTA and FQGNSA. V lost 5 bases and J lost 2; bases outside the gene matches: 9. The CDR3 length is 17 residues. CDR3 protein: CASSAPLGTSGQETQYF. The CDR3 DNA reads TGTGCCAGCAGCGCGCCCTTGGGGACTAGCGGGCAAGAGACCCAGTACTTC. Variable domain in full (rest from reference TRBV7-2 and TRBJ2-5): GAGVSQSPSNKVTEKGKDVELRCDPISGHTALYWYRQSLGQGLEFLIYFQGNSAPDKSGLPSDRFSAERTGGSVSTLTIQRTQQEDSAVYLCASSAPLGTSGQETQYFGPGTRLLVL.

The rearrangement links TRBV9 to TRBJ2-7; 9 nucleotides match TRBD2. CDR1 is SGDLS and CDR2 is YYNGEE in the germline V gene. The trim removed 3 bases at V and 5 bases at J, leaving 12 bases unmatched. The CDR3 has 16 residues. As DNA, the CDR3 is TGTGCCAGCAGCGCTTACTCTAGCGGGACTATGCACGAGCAGTACTTC. Its translation: CASSAYSSGTMHEQYF. The variable domain in full, with the rest retrieved from reference TRBV9 and TRBJ2-7, is DSGVTQTPKHLITATGQRVTLRCSPRSGDLSVYWYQQSLDQGLQFLIQYYNGEERAKGNILERFSAQQFPDLHSELNLSSLELGDSALYFCASSAYSSGTMHEQYFGPGTRLTVT.

This clone has only a few counts. The chain recombines TRBV5-4 with TRBJ1-4; TRBD1 matches at 8 bases. The length of the CDR3 is 13 residues. In germline, CDR1 is SGHNT, CDR2 YYREEE (reference sequence). The V and J ends lost 5 bases and 8 bases, in that order; junction bases with no gene match: 5. CDR3 loop: CASRRQGSEKLFF. The CDR3 bases are TGTGCCAGCAGAAGACAGGGGAGCGAAAAACTGTTTTTT.

This clone has a single count. The chain employs TRBV19 and TRBJ1-5, with D maybe TRBD1 (6 bases). Germline assignment: CDR1 LNHDA and CDR2 SQIVND (reference sequence). Trimming stripped 4 bases from V and 1 base from J, with 17 bases between. CDR3 length: 17 residues. CDR3 bases: TGTGCCAGTAGTACCTCCTGGGGGCGTAACAGCAATCAGCCCCAGCATTTT. This gives the protein CASSTSWGRNSNQPQHF. The complete variable domain, with remaining parts taken from reference TRBV19 and TRBJ1-5, reads DGGITQSPKYLFRKEGQNVTLSCEQNLNHDAMYWYRQDPGQGLRLIYYSQIVNDFQKGDIAEGYSVSREKKESFPLTVTSAQKNPTAFYLCASSTSWGRNSNQPQHFGDGTRLSIL.

The rearrangement uses TRBV29-1 and TRBJ2-3; 8 bases match TRBD2. CDR3 length: 14 residues. The trim removed 4 bases at V and 3 bases at J, leaving 6 bases unmatched. The germline V gene encodes CDR1 SQVTM and CDR2 ANQGSEA. The CDR3: CSVVSGSKTDTQYF. CDR3 DNA: TGCAGCGTTGTAAGCGGGAGCAAGACAGATACGCAGTATTTT.

The chain has TRBV5-4 and TRBJ1-1, with TRBD1 matching over 8 bases. CDR3 length: 14 amino acids. With 4 bases clipped from V and 3 bases from J, the junction kept 5 bases outside the gene matches. Germline CDR1 is SGHNT and CDR2 is YYREEE (reference sequence). CDR3 bases: TGTGCCAGCAGCCGGGGACAGGAATACACTGAAGCTTTCTTT. This gives the protein CASSRGQEYTEAFF.